The entry below describes one T cell receptor beta chain. Sequencing was performed with immunoSEQ multiplex PCR; in TCRdb, only in-frame clones are kept and a portion is missing. The table includes roughly 72,000 clones, 85% to 95% detected once. This sample was taken from a study of T cell changes during pregnancy in multiple sclerosis. The ends were cut back, 2 bases at V and 2 bases at J, with 12 bases in the middle. This CDR3 has 16 amino acids. The germline gives CDR1 SEHNR, CDR2 FQNEAQ (reference sequence). The chain links TRBV7-9 to TRBJ1-4, with a weak D call TRBD1 (6 bases). The sequence derives from a female donor with multiple sclerosis, enrolled in a pregnancy study. The sample consisted of CD4+ T cells from peripheral blood mononuclear cells, taken after pregnancy. The chain's CDR3 is CASSLWGRNTNEKLFF. The DNA for the CDR3 is TGTGCCAGCAGCTTATGGGGGCGGAACACTAATGAAAAACTGTTTTTT.